This TCR beta chain was captured by sequencing in a study of identical twins. The germline CDR1 and CDR2 sequences are SGHRS and YFSETQ. The V end was cut by 2 bases, the J end by 5 bases, with 15 bases between. This CDR3 spans 15 amino acids. TCRdb reanalysed the 5' RACE reads using MiXCR and keeps one entry per CDR3 protein. The data contain nearly 650,000 distinct CDR3 sequences, less than 9% of them singletons. These same records also appear under a second study, on yellow fever vaccine responses in identical twins.

The chain has TRBV5-1 and TRBJ2-3; the D gene is possibly TRBD1 (6 bases). Input material: PBMCs. The sequence was obtained from a woman younger than 30 in good health. The CDR3 loop reads CASSLSHRAGDTQYF. The CDR3 DNA sequence: TGCGCCAGCAGCTTATCCCACAGGGCTGGAGATACGCAGTATTTT.